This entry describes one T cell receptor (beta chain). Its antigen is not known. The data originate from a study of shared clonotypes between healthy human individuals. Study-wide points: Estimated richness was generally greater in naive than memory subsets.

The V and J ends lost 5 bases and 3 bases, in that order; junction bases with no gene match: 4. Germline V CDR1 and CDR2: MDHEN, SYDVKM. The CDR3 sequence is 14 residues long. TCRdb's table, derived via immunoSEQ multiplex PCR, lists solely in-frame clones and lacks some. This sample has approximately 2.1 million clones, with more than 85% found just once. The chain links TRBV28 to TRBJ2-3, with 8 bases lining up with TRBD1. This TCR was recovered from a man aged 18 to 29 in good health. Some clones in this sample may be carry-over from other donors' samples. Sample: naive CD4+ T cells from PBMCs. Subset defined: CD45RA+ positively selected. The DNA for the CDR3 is TGTGCCAGCAGTGGGAACAGGGGGACAGATACGCAGTATTTT. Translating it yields CASSGNRGTDTQYF.